This TCR beta chain was documented in a study of blood T cells in healthy people across ages. This clonotype was recorded at least ten times. Its specificity is not known. This CDR3 is 14 amino acids long. V shed 6 bases and J shed 0 bases, with 12 bases lying between them. Germline-derived CDR1 and CDR2 are ENHRY and SYGVKD. PCR was performed a second time for about 7 to 11 cycles using a sample-barcoded 5' primer and a J-beta primer mix. TCRdb re-called the 5' RACE reads with MiXCR, one entry per CDR3 protein. The table lists some 930,000 distinct CDR3 sequences, almost 30% of them singletons. Study-wide results and caveats: Observed TCR beta diversity showed a strong correlation with the percentage of naive T cells as measured by flow cytometry.

This sample was also put to use in a study of T cells of mothers and their children. That report notes: Samples came from a few healthy Caucasian mothers and their six children. Over 8 million TCR beta CDR3 reads were obtained from each mother, and 3 million to 3.5 million from each child. Researchers report slightly higher, though non-significant, overlap in related mother-child pairs than in unrelated pairs.

The receptor was isolated from a woman aged 40 to 49 in good health. The sequencing input was blood. The chain employs TRBV10-3 and TRBJ2-7; D tentatively reads TRBD1 or TRBD2 (5 bases each). The CDR3 DNA sequence: TGTGCCATCAGCCGAGGGGACGACTCCTACGAGCAGTACTTC. This codes for CAISRGDDSYEQYF.